Below, 11 T cell receptor beta chains from the same sample are listed, as sequenced in a study of shared clonotypes between healthy human individuals. TCRdb's table, derived via immunoSEQ multiplex PCR, lists solely in-frame clones and lacks some. The repertoire holds around 700,000 clones, with about 74% as singletons. Input material: memory CD4+ T cells sorted from blood. Documented subset: CD45RA-negative fraction. The receptors were sampled from a woman under 40 in good health.

The chain employs TRBV7-6 and TRBJ2-7; 7 bases map to TRBD1. V shed 1 base and J 3 bases; nucleotides not matched to a gene: 3. Germline CDR1 reads SGHVS; CDR2 reads FNYEAQ. This CDR3 is 14 amino acids long. The CDR3 loop is CASSLGDSLYEQYF. In DNA form, the CDR3 reads TGTGCCAGCAGCTTAGGGGACAGCCTCTACGAGCAGTACTTC.

Remarks on this clone: At the DNA level, this CDR3 is encoded by other sequences in the same sample as well. This chain joins TRBV5-1 and TRBJ2-1; D is unresolved. CDR3 length equals 12 residues. V was shortened by 1 base and J by 8 bases, with 7 bases between the two germline ends. Germline-derived CDR1 and CDR2 are SGHRS and YFSETQ. CDR3 sequence: CASSLTIHEQFF. As DNA, the CDR3 is TGCGCCAGCAGCTTGACAATCCATGAGCAGTTCTTC.

The chain has TRBV28 and TRBJ2-3, with 7 positions matching TRBD2. CDR3 length equals 18 residues. After removal of 2 bases from V and 0 bases from J, the junction contained 11 bases not matched to a gene. Germline CDR1 is MDHEN and CDR2 is SYDVKM. CDR3 sequence (DNA): TGTGCCAGCAGTTTACTAGGGTCAGCGGGAAAGAGCACAGATACGCAGTATTTT. Protein: CASSLLGSAGKSTDTQYF.

V gene TRBV7-9 combines with J gene TRBJ2-7; 8 bases map to TRBD1. V shed 1 base, J shed 5 bases, and the junction held 16 bases outside the gene matches. The germline gives CDR1 SEHNR, CDR2 FQNEAQ (reference sequence). CDR3 length: 18 residues. CDR3: CASSLVAPARQGFHEQYF. CDR3 nucleotides: TGTGCCAGCAGCTTAGTGGCGCCGGCACGACAGGGGTTCCACGAGCAGTACTTC.

The rearrangement uses TRBV2 and TRBJ1-5; D unclear. The CDR3 covers 13 residues. Germline-derived CDR1 and CDR2 are SNHLY and FYNNEI. V shed 5 bases and J shed 2 bases, with 7 bases lying between them. This chain's CDR3 is CASSIGRNQPQHF. As DNA, the CDR3 is TGTGCCAGCAGTATAGGACGCAATCAGCCCCAGCATTTT.

About this clone: Other DNA sequences in this sample translate to the same CDR3. The V call is TRBV19, the J call TRBJ2-1; 9 bases map to TRBD1. The germline V gene has CDR1 LNHDA and CDR2 SQIVND (reference sequence). Trimming removed 3 bases from V and 2 bases from J; junction bases left unmatched: 2. This CDR3 spans 15 amino acids. CDR3 loop: CASSIRQGAYNEQFF. The CDR3 coding sequence is TGTGCCAGTAGTATCAGACAGGGGGCCTACAATGAGCAGTTCTTC.

This clone has just a few counts. This chain's CDR3 is CASSAPTEDQPQHF. The DNA of the CDR3 is TGTGCCAGCAGTGCCCCGACAGAAGATCAGCCCCAGCATTTT. This chain connects TRBV6-6 to TRBJ1-5; D might be TRBD1 (5 bases). The CDR3 runs 14 residues. Germline CDR1 MNHNY, CDR2 SVGAGI (reference sequence). Trimming cost V 5 bases and J 5 bases, with 13 bases left between them.

This chain links TRBV7-9 with TRBJ2-5; TRBD2 matches 7 bases. The CDR3 totals 19 residues. With V trimmed by 3 bases and J by 2 bases, 18 bases remained unmatched. Germline V gene sequence: CDR1 SEHNR, CDR2 FQNEAQ (reference sequence). CDR3 sequence reads: CASSFRPTGGRREQETQYF. The CDR3 bases are TGTGCCAGCAGCTTCCGCCCCACTGGCGGGAGAAGGGAGCAAGAGACCCAGTACTTC.

J is TRBJ1-3 and V is TRBV7-2, with TRBD1 as a possible D gene (5 bases). V lost 6 bases, J lost 2 bases, and 14 bases lay in between. The CDR3 sequence is 15 residues long. The germline V gene has CDR1 SGHTA and CDR2 FQGNSA. CDR3 region: CASSYDGGAGNTIYF. The CDR3 nucleotides are TGTGCCAGCAGTTACGATGGGGGGGCTGGAAACACCATATATTTT.

The chain employs TRBV5-6 and TRBJ2-1; D is unclear. This CDR3 has 11 residues. The germline V gene encodes CDR1 SGHDT and CDR2 YYEEEE. V was trimmed by 5 bases and J by 13 bases, leaving 13 bases between them. Here the CDR3 reads CASSWGGVQFF. The CDR3 region has the DNA TGTGCCAGCAGTTGGGGTGGTGTTCAGTTCTTC.

This clone was detected a few times. The gene calls are TRBV19 and TRBJ2-7, with D possibly being TRBD1 (5 bases). The CDR3 extends over 13 amino acids. Germline loops: CDR1 LNHDA, CDR2 SQIVND (reference sequence). Trimming cost V 10 bases and J 3 bases, with 16 bases left between them. The CDR3 protein is CATKGQAIYEQYF. CDR3 nucleotide sequence: TGTGCCACCAAGGGGCAGGCGATCTACGAGCAGTACTTC.